Reported below is one TCR beta chain. Its cognate antigen has yet to be identified. Per-base quality was not reported, and no clone a single base away is much larger than it. The High Capacity cDNA Reverse Transcription Kit was used to reverse transcribe all of the isolated RNA, meaning that expressed TCRB transcripts were what got sequenced. Naive, central memory and regulatory T cell samples underwent deep immunoSEQ sequencing, averaging around 3.6 million total reads per sample. Sorted cells were lysed in RLT buffer and RNA was extracted with DNase-treated RNeasy Micro or Mini kits, depending on cell number. To prevent cross-contamination, each cell subset was processed individually, whereas patient and healthy donor samples were processed jointly. Using the immunoSEQ multiplex PCR, TCRB sequences were amplified from cDNA into 87-bp fragments spanning the CDR3 region. Sequencing of the amplicons was performed on the Illumina HiSeq platform. The authors' pipeline ran thus. PCR bias was computationally corrected using synthetic template baselines, reads within Hamming distance 2 were collapsed, and singletons that could not be merged were discarded. By aligning reads against IMGT, V, D and J genes, CDR3 length, and insertions or deletions at six rearrangement sites were assigned. Within each subset, clonotype counts were normalized to the number of sorted cells before true diversity and Gini coefficients were calculated with the tcR R package. The overlap coefficient, calculated on TCRB nucleotide sequences, was used to quantify repertoire sharing. TCRdb took this table from immuneACCESS and kept in-frame rearrangements with V and J called. Such tables lack part of the clones; where checked against another copy, unresolved V genes explain under half of the gap, and the rest is unexplained. V and J calls and clone size are given by that table; D and trimming were obtained from the DNA. The sample table holds some 370,000 clones, of which 8.5% to 10% were seen once. The top ten hold over 0.45% of the sample.

V lost 4 bases and J lost 5 bases; the stretch between them is 15 bases long. Including cysteine and phenylalanine, the CDR3 has 15 amino acids. Only the CDR3 region is kept as DNA, spanning 45 bases read in frame from base 1. The germline V gene supplies CDR1 SGHNT and CDR2 YENEEA. This record belongs to a study of beta chain features in type 1 diabetes listed by TCRdb under 2018. About the study as a whole: Mean age, gender distribution, total cell number and subset yield did not differ between patients and healthy donors. Naive and central memory subsets were obtained from all 28 donors, but regulatory and stem cell-like memory subsets were isolated from only 8 patients and roughly 8 healthy donors. A total of some 100,000,000 sorted cells were examined across all samples, and a strong correlation was observed between cell number per subset and RNA yield. In the study, TCRB repertoires of sorted circulating CD4+ T cell subsets from recently diagnosed type 1 diabetes patients were compared with those of matched healthy donors. Study-wide findings and limitations: At VDJ recombination sites, type 1 diabetes patients had fewer insertions and more deleted nucleotides, which implies abnormalities in thymic rearrangement. In all four CD4+ subsets, TCRB CDR3 length was moderately but significantly shorter in type 1 diabetes patients. HLA sub-analyses involved small numbers of individuals, so any influence of HLA type on TCRB rearrangement remained unresolved. PCR may preferentially amplify shorter templates, but because patient and control samples were amplified and corrected together, any resulting skew would affect both groups equally. Sequencing cDNA rather than genomic DNA could over-represent highly expressing activated cells, although activation and CD3 levels did not differ between groups. Naive, central memory and regulatory TCRB repertoires appeared to be more similar among patients than among healthy donors.

A single peripheral blood draw of about 116 mL on average was collected from each donor into heparinised tubes. Using a panel that included CD45RO, CCR7, CD25, CD127, CD95 and CD27, naive, central memory, regulatory and stem cell-like memory CD4+ T cells were sorted on a BD FACSAria II. Every sorted population had a purity above 95%. Right away, PBMCs were isolated by Lymphoprep density gradient centrifugation and were stained directly, with no culture step. So that batch effects would be minimized, each experiment stained and sorted samples in pairs, pairing one healthy donor with one patient. The TCR comes from a young man with type 1 diabetes. This chain joins TRBV11-3 to TRBJ2-1, with a tentative D call of TRBD1 or TRBD2, each matching 6 bases. Sequencing was done on a sample of central memory CD4+ T cells from blood. The DNA sequence is given as TGTGCCAGCAGCTCGGGGGCGGGATTGGACAATGAGCAGTTCTTC. Its translation is CASSSGAGLDNEQFF.